The subject of this entry is one T cell receptor beta chain. Its antigen is currently unknown. The record originates from a study of cytomegalovirus exposure and HLA in healthy donors. Study findings and constraints: Later analysis indicated greater clonal expansion among HLA-associated TCR beta chains than among equally common other chains. The authors judged a highly shared variant cluster likely a sequencing artifact.

CDR1 and CDR2 (germline): SGHTA, FQGNSA. The length of the CDR3 is 13 residues. Trimming removed 6 bases at V and 2 bases at J, with 10 bases between. The primer mix had 60 Vbeta and 13 Jbeta primers. The protocol was immunoSEQ multiplex PCR, while the TCRdb copy is restricted to in-frame clones and leaves out a portion. The sample data list around 100,000 clones. Specimen: PBMCs. The rearrangement joins TRBV7-2 to TRBJ2-5, with a possible D match to TRBD2 (6 bases). The TCR comes from a man aged 40-55 years in good health and CMV-seronegative. This CDR3 reads CASRSGSQETQYF. The CDR3 coding sequence is TGTGCCAGCAGGTCCGGGAGTCAAGAGACCCAGTACTTC.